A selection of T cell receptor beta chains follows, all from one sample in a study of radiotherapy plus CTLA-4 blockade in lung cancer. Using immunoSEQ multiplex PCR, the repertoire was profiled, and TCRdb retains in-frame clones only, with some absent. The data contain about 55,000 clones, about 80% of them singletons. The sample was peripheral blood, taken from a patient treated with radiotherapy plus ipilimumab. The receptors originated from a human donor with non-small cell lung cancer whose response to radiotherapy plus ipilimumab could not be evaluated. CDR3s leave out the opening cysteine and the closing phenylalanine or tryptophan.

v_gene | CDR3aa
TRBV15 | ATSRAEPGQGVGAF
TRBV10-3 | ATGLAGNTGELF
TRBV27 | ASSSGLEDNEQF
TRBV10-3 | AISSGVSQY
TRBV29-1 | SARGQGLGEQY
TRBV7-2 | ASSQGATNEKLF
TRBV29-1 | SVESSARTDTQY
TRBV9 | ASSVGIGRGLMNTEAF
TRBV18 | ASSPPGGKETQY
TRBV9 | ASSVLLYQETQY
TRBV5-4 | ASSPAAGRDTQY
TRBV19 | ASTEQGATGELF
TRBV9 | ASSVGGGTGRETQY
TRBV27 | ASNTGQGFTEAF
TRBV7-2 | ASSHQQGWGTDTQY
TRBV19 | ASSTYGAGQETQY
TRBV7-2 | ASSLGSGGFNEKLF
TRBV2 | ASRGGTSGYNEQF
TRBV5-1 | ASSLLGTGVNTEAF
TRBV29-1 | SVADSSYEQY
TRBV5-1 | ASSTLAGGDTGELF
TRBV7-8 | ASSSQQVRLAF
TRBV29-1 | SVDARERGYNEQF
TRBV11-3 | ASKGQGNTGELF
TRBV11-2 | ASSPIDRVRPNEQF
TRBV4-1 | ASSQDLRETPTYEQY
TRBV6-1 | ASLRTLLGGGEQY
TRBV6-6 | AISPGAGELF
TRBV7-2 | ASSASGVFSGQY
TRBV11-2 | ASSSGLAGGNTGELF
TRBV9 | ASSVGLAGADEQF
TRBV5-5 | ASSFTGGRETQY
TRBV15 | ATRGRGSSNSPLH
TRBV25-1 | ASSGWKAGGGDTQY
TRBV6-6 | ASRTQGADTQY
TRBV5-1 | ASSLGPSGENEQF
TRBV18 | ASSPPTSAGPSYEQY
TRBV9 | ASSAPGGGTNAGELF
TRBV19 | ASSIGTGRPGANVLT
TRBV6-5 | ASSTSGGHSYEQY
TRBV6-5 | ASRKTGMGEKLF
TRBV5-6 | ASSLNGVEETQY
TRBV10-3 | ATLAGGGAPGETQY
TRBV28 | ASSMDRADEKLF
TRBV6-5 | ASSPPGYRELF
TRBV6-5 | ASSYSTRGNQETQY
TRBV5-1 | ASSLGAYPRDTQY
TRBV23-1 | ASSQSAQPGGLDGELF